Below, one TCR beta chain is given with its context. Its antigen is undetermined. This record belongs to a study of cytomegalovirus exposure and HLA in healthy donors. Study observations and caveats: Reports state that TCR beta sequences accurately predicted most subjects' HLA-A and HLA-B alleles. Highly shared sequence variants in one cluster were likely a sequencing artifact. Usually a TCR sequence was rare, but some public TCRs were found in many donors.

V was pared by 1 base and J by 6 bases, with 1 base of the junction left unmatched. Per the germline V gene, CDR1 is SSHAT and CDR2 is FNYEAQ (reference sequence). CDR3 size: 14 residues. PCR used 60 Vbeta primers and 13 Jbeta primers. Repertoires were generated with immunoSEQ multiplex PCR, while TCRdb's copy carries only in-frame clones and drops some. The table shows 190,000 or so clones, with around 86% occurring only once. The sequenced sample consisted of PBMCs. The clonotype originates from a woman in her forties or fifties in good health and CMV-seropositive. This rearrangement joins TRBV7-7 to TRBJ2-1, with TRBD2 matching over 9 bases. The CDR3 DNA follows: TGTGCCAGCAGCTTAGATAGCGGGAGCAATGAGCAGTTCTTC. Translating gives CASSLDSGSNEQFF. The full variable domain, in which reference TRBV7-7 and TRBJ2-1 provide the parts outside the CDR3, is GAGVSQSPRYKVTKRGQDVTLRCDPISSHATLYWYQQALGQGPEFLTYFNYEAQPDKSGLPSDRFSAERPEGSISTLTIQRTEQRDSAMYRCASSLDSGSNEQFFGPGTRLTVL.